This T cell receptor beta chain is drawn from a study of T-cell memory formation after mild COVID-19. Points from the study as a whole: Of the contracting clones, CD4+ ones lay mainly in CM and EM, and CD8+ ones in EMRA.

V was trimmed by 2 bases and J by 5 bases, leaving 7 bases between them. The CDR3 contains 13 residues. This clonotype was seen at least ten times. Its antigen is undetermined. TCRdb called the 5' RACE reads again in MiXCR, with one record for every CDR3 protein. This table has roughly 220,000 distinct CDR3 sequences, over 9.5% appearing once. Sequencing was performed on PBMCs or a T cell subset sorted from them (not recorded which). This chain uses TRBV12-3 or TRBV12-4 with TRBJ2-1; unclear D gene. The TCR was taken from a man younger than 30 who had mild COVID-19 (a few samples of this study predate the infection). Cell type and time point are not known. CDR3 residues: CASSLQRNNEQFF. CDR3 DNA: TGTGCCAGCAGTTTACAGCGTAACAATGAGCAGTTCTTC.